Ten or more counts support the clone carrying this T cell receptor (delta chain). The antigen is unknown. The protein given by TCRdb reflects a much larger clone and differs at residue 17 from this DNA's translation, likely from a read error; the protein shown is the DNA's translation. Flow sorting of PBMC yielded separate Vgamma9/Vdelta2+ and Vdelta2-negative gammadelta T cell populations for bulk repertoire analysis. This specimen comes from a study of γδ T cells in repeated Plasmodium falciparum infection. Study context: The natural-infection arm compared Malian children under seasonal malaria with matched Australian children. Each infection was followed by sampling at 21 days, plus baseline and some pre-infection draws.

This CDR3 is 20 amino acids long. The junction had 23 bases not matched to a gene; V was cut back by 1 base and J by 9 bases. Looked up from germline, CDR1 is TSWWSYY and CDR2 is QGS. TCRdb re-processed the multiplex PCR reads via CATT. The sample lists about 51,000 delta-chain clones, around 2% seen once, with approximately 25% in the top ten. Findings of the study overall: Compared with Australian children, Malian Vdelta2-negative repertoires seemed more clonal, less diverse, less shared.

This clonotype was sampled from a pool of human donors (malaria-infected and uninfected, not separated). The specimen was gamma-delta T cells from blood. This chain connects TRDV1 to TRDJ1, with 10 bases that match TRDD3. The CDR3 coding sequence is TGTGCTCTTGGGGAACAATTCCACGTACTGGGGGATTTTGCACATTTGGAACTCATCTTT. It specifies CALGEQFHVLGDFAHLELIF.